Listed below are T cell receptor beta chains from one sample, sequenced in a study of blood T cell repertoires in COVID-19. Clones were read by immunoSEQ multiplex PCR, and TCRdb kept only the in-frame ones, dropping some. The sample holds approximately 250,000 clones, approximately 88% seen once. The specimen was PBMCs or T cells enriched from blood (not recorded which). The receptors derive from a woman aged 25 to 39 who had recovered from COVID-19. The CDR3 runs from the conserved cysteine through the conserved F or W. Each record gives: V gene, D gene, J gene, clone size, CDR3 protein, CDR3 DNA. A D gene is named only where the DNA matches it firmly. Clone size is stated in some rows and not others, as once, few, many or a class when expanded.

TRBV7-9,-,TRBJ1-1,-,CASSLRGTKLGTEAFF,TGTGCCAGCAGCCTAAGGGGGACCAAACTGGGAACTGAAGCTTTCTTT
TRBV7-2,TRBD1,TRBJ2-7,-,CASSLLSGQGFYEQYF,TGTGCCAGCAGCTTATTGTCGGGACAGGGTTTTTACGAGCAGTACTTC
TRBV6-5,TRBD1,TRBJ1-2,-,CASRLTGANYGYTF,TGTGCCAGTCGACTGACAGGGGCTAACTATGGCTACACCTTC
TRBV5-6,-,TRBJ2-3,-,CASRPGGTDTQYF,TGTGCCAGCCGCCCGGGGGGCACAGATACGCAGTATTTT
TRBV29-1,TRBD2,TRBJ2-5,-,CSVVRLAGEETQYF,TGCAGCGTTGTAAGACTAGCGGGGGAAGAGACCCAGTACTTC
TRBV9,TRBD1,TRBJ1-2,few,CASSVELGQGDGYTF,TGTGCCAGCAGCGTAGAGCTCGGACAGGGGGATGGCTACACCTTC
TRBV4-1,-,TRBJ2-2,-,CASSQDGVRVANTGELFF,TGCGCCAGCAGCCAAGATGGGGTGCGGGTCGCGAACACCGGGGAGCTGTTTTTT
TRBV10-3,TRBD2,TRBJ2-1,many,CAISGGSGGALYEQFF,TGTGCCATCAGTGGAGGTAGCGGGGGGGCTTTATATGAGCAGTTCTTC
TRBV11-2,-,TRBJ1-6,-,CASSFGHSPLHF,TGTGCCAGCAGCTTTGGGCATTCACCCCTCCACTTT
TRBV6-5,TRBD1,TRBJ1-2,-,CASSSRDRANYGYTF,TGTGCCAGCAGTTCACGGGACAGGGCTAACTATGGCTACACCTTC
TRBV4-1,-,TRBJ1-2,-,CASSRDLSGITGYTF,TGCGCCAGCAGCCGAGACCTTTCCGGAATTACAGGTTACACCTTC
TRBV7-2,-,TRBJ2-5,-,CASSFRRGETQYF,TGTGCCAGCAGCTTTCGGAGAGGAGAGACCCAGTACTTC
TRBV27,-,TRBJ1-2,-,CASRSTGFYGYTF,TGTGCCAGCAGGTCAACAGGGTTCTATGGCTACACCTTC
TRBV14,TRBD2,TRBJ2-1,-,CASSFPTSGEGYNEQFF,TGTGCCAGCAGCTTCCCGACTAGCGGGGAAGGGTACAATGAGCAGTTCTTC
TRBV4-1,-,TRBJ1-2,-,CASSQPGTPRGYGYTF,TGCGCCAGCAGCCAACCCGGGACTCCCCGGGGCTATGGCTACACCTTC
TRBV27,-,TRBJ1-3,-,CASIYTIYF,TGTGCCAGCATCTACACCATATATTTT
TRBV28,TRBD1,TRBJ1-5,-,CASPPGQGVGPNSNQPQHF,TGTGCCAGCCCCCCCGGACAGGGGGTAGGGCCAAATAGCAATCAGCCCCAGCATTTT
TRBV6-5,-,TRBJ2-5,-,CASRTGETQYF,TGTGCCAGCAGAACGGGGGAGACCCAGTACTTC
TRBV28,TRBD2,TRBJ2-3,few,CASSSLAGGTDTQYF,TGTGCCAGCAGTTCATTAGCGGGAGGAACAGATACGCAGTATTTT
TRBV9,-,TRBJ1-2,-,CASSLASRGSYTF,TGTGCCAGCAGCCTTGCTAGTCGAGGTAGCTACACCTTC
TRBV19,-,TRBJ2-3,-,CASSIGNSHTDTQYF,TGTGCCAGTAGTATTGGAAACAGCCACACAGATACGCAGTATTTT
TRBV3-1/TRBV3-2,-,TRBJ2-7,-,CASSQGMRGYEQYF,TGTGCCAGCAGCCAAGGCATGCGGGGCTACGAGCAGTACTTC
TRBV5-1,TRBD2,TRBJ2-7,-,CASSLGAGGTYEQYF,TGCGCCAGCAGCTTGGGAGCGGGAGGGACCTACGAGCAGTACTTC
TRBV19,-,TRBJ1-1,-,CASRDSLNTEAFF,TGTGCCAGTAGAGACAGCCTGAACACTGAAGCTTTCTTT
TRBV7-8,-,TRBJ2-1,-,CASSLTRVWGSSYNEQFF,TGTGCCAGCAGCTTAACACGGGTTTGGGGCAGCTCCTACAATGAGCAGTTCTTC
TRBV19,TRBD1,TRBJ1-2,-,CASSITIPGQGPYGYTF,TGTGCCAGTAGTATAACCATTCCGGGACAGGGACCCTATGGCTACACCTTC
TRBV18,-,TRBJ1-2,-,CASSPGQPYGYTF,TGTGCCAGCTCACCAGGCCAACCCTATGGCTACACCTTC
TRBV7-9,-,TRBJ1-3,-,CASSLVAQPGNTIYF,TGTGCCAGCAGCTTAGTTGCGCAACCTGGAAACACCATATATTTT
TRBV19,TRBD1,TRBJ1-1,-,CASSPNPGQGGSTEAFF,TGTGCCAGTAGTCCAAATCCGGGACAGGGGGGAAGCACTGAAGCTTTCTTT
TRBV4-1,TRBD1,TRBJ2-1,-,CASSQAWDRGLLNEQFF,TGCGCCAGCAGCCAAGCTTGGGACAGGGGGTTGCTAAATGAGCAGTTCTTC
TRBV24-1,-,TRBJ2-4,-,CATSDPRGAGDIQYF,TGTGCCACCAGTGATCCCAGGGGGGCCGGGGACATTCAGTACTTC
TRBV5-1,-,TRBJ1-5,-,CASSLGLGGGNQPQHF,TGCGCCAGCAGCTTGGGGCTAGGAGGGGGCAATCAGCCCCAGCATTTT
TRBV28,-,TRBJ2-6,-,CASAVQGTGANVLTF,TGTGCCAGCGCGGTCCAGGGCACTGGGGCCAACGTCCTGACTTTC
TRBV16,-,TRBJ2-7,-,CASSMQGYEQYF,TGTGCCAGCAGCATGCAGGGGTACGAGCAGTACTTC
TRBV21-1,-,TRBJ2-7,-,CASSKKAGTEKIPLSYEQYF,TGTGCCAGCAGCAAAAAGGCCGGGACAGAAAAAATCCCACTCTCCTACGAGCAGTACTTC